Here is one T cell receptor (beta chain) with its context. Its antigen is undetermined. The sample comes from a study of T cell clones after liver transplantation. Findings of the study overall: Circulating graft-donor-reactive CD4 TCRbeta sequences fell significantly post-transplant in most of the 8 subjects. In two subjects, few donor cells limited the measurable donor-reactive repertoire. Migration into the graft, not deletion, may explain lost graft donor-reactive T cells.

V was cut by 3 bases and J by 8 bases, with 4 bases left in between. Germline CDR1 reads DFQATT; CDR2 reads SNEGSKA (reference sequence). The CDR3 consists of 10 residues. Libraries were prepared by immunoSEQ multiplex PCR; TCRdb keeps only in-frame clonotypes and omits some of them. The repertoire has around 5,600 clones, about 32% of them found once; the top ten carry under 5.5%. Sequencing of dividing CFSE-low cells from the MLR defined alloreactive TCRbeta sequences. Pre-transplant recipient cells responded to graft donor PBMCs, splenocytes, lymph-node cells, or third-party PBMCs. Sequenced sample: CD4+ T cells from cultured PBMCs. The receptor comes from a human patient who received a liver transplant. Some T cells may be provided by the graft donor. The chain joins TRBV20-1 to TRBJ1-4; D is ambiguous. CDR3 protein: CSASREKLFF. DNA for the CDR3: TGCAGTGCTAGTAGGGAAAAACTGTTTTTT.